These 27 T cell receptor beta chains originate from one sample sequenced in a study of vaccination effects on CD4 cells after COVID-19. Following 10 days of culture, CD4+ T cells were isolated. Two-dose vaccination with either BNT162b2 or mRNA-1273 was given to the participants. Some clones are missing from TCRdb's copy, which holds only in-frame ones; the method was immunoSEQ multiplex PCR. The data show around 47,000 clones, about three quarters seen once. No antigen has been assigned to these receptors. Material: CD4+ T cells from PBMCs cultured without peptide, obtained after COVID-19 vaccination. These receptor sequences come from a human donor who received a COVID-19 vaccine.

This rearrangement joins TRBV5-1 to TRBJ2-5; D unresolved. This CDR3 has 14 residues. From germline, CDR1 is SGHRS and CDR2 YFSETQ. V was pared by 0 bases and J by 1 base, with 7 bases between. CDR3 residues: CASSLGVRQETQYF. The CDR3 bases are TGCGCCAGCAGCTTGGGAGTGCGCCAAGAGACCCAGTACTTC.

V and J are TRBV19 and TRBJ1-2; 12 positions agree with TRBD1. Germline V gene data show CDR1 as LNHDA and CDR2 as SQIVND (reference sequence). The junction had 10 bases not matched to a gene; V was cut back by 4 bases and J by 7 bases. This CDR3 region has 16 residues. The CDR3 protein is CASSTPPGQGASGYTF. As DNA, the CDR3 is TGTGCCAGTAGTACCCCCCCGGGACAGGGGGCTTCTGGCTACACCTTC.

The chain uses TRBV4-1 and TRBJ2-6; no definite D call. The germline V gene has CDR1 MGHRA and CDR2 YSYEKL. The CDR3 length is 17 residues. Between the trimmed V and J ends, which lost 3 bases and 4 bases, there was a span of 16 bases. The CDR3 region is CASSQLTVVSGANVLTF. The DNA of the CDR3 is TGCGCCAGCAGCCAGCTAACCGTAGTAAGCGGGGCCAACGTCCTGACTTTC.

The CDR3 nucleotides are TGTGCCAGCAGCTTAGATCTAGGGGGAGGGCAGCCCCAGCATTTT. The encoded protein is CASSLDLGGGQPQHF. The chain joins TRBV11-2 to TRBJ1-5; perhaps TRBD1 as D (6 bases). Trimming took 0 bases from V and 7 from J, leaving 13 bases between them. Germline V lookup: CDR1 SGHAT, CDR2 FQNNGV. The CDR3 sequence is 15 residues long.

The V gene is TRBV2, the J gene TRBJ2-2; D is perhaps TRBD2 (6 bases). Trimming took 3 bases from V and 0 from J, leaving 8 bases between them. The length of the CDR3 is 15 residues. Germline CDR1 and CDR2: SNHLY and FYNNEI. The CDR3: CASSELAANTGELFF. DNA for the CDR3: TGTGCCAGCAGTGAGTTAGCGGCGAACACCGGGGAGCTGTTTTTT. The full variable domain, its missing parts supplied by reference TRBV2 and TRBJ2-2, is EPEVTQTPSHQVTQMGQEVILRCVPISNHLYFYWYRQILGQKVEFLVSFYNNEISEKSEIFDDQFSVERPDGSNFTLKIRSTKLEDSAMYFCASSELAANTGELFFGEGSRLTVL.

The genes are TRBV24-1 and TRBJ1-1; D possibly corresponds to TRBD1 (5 bases). Trimming removed 6 bases from V and 3 bases from J, with 10 bases in between. The length of the CDR3 is 13 residues. CDR1 and CDR2 (germline): KGHDR, SFDVKD. The CDR3: CATSQGRDTEAFF. CDR3 coding DNA: TGTGCCACCAGTCAGGGAAGGGACACTGAAGCTTTCTTT.

This clone has only a few counts. This rearrangement joins TRBV5-6 to TRBJ2-7; the D gene is possibly TRBD2 (6 bases). This CDR3 is built from 16 residues. The V end lost 4 bases, the J end lost 5 bases, and 22 bases lay between the germline ends. Germline CDR1 SGHDT, CDR2 YYEEEE. The CDR3 is CASSPRFGTENDEQYF. CDR3 bases: TGTGCCAGCAGCCCTCGCTTCGGGACTGAGAACGACGAGCAGTACTTC.

This clone was picked up a small number of times. The genes are TRBV4-1 and TRBJ2-1; tentative D call: TRBD2 (5 bases). Trimming took off 0 bases at V and 9 bases at J, with 12 bases between the two ends. CDR1 is MGHRA and CDR2 is YSYEKL in the germline V gene. The CDR3 is 14 residues long. The CDR3 loop reads CASSQESDLGEQFF. The CDR3 DNA follows: TGCGCCAGCAGCCAAGAATCGGACTTGGGTGAGCAGTTCTTC.

This chain joins TRBV6-6 and TRBJ1-5; tentatively, D is TRBD1 (6 bases). V dropped 10 bases and J dropped 4 bases, with 17 bases sitting between them. Looked up from germline, CDR1 is MNHNY and CDR2 is SVGAGI (reference sequence). CDR3 length equals 14 residues. This CDR3 reads CATILQGTNQPQHF. The CDR3 bases are TGTGCCACCATTTTACAGGGAACAAATCAGCCCCAGCATTTT.

V gene TRBV7-2 combines with J gene TRBJ2-7; D possibly uses TRBD1 or TRBD2 (5 bases each). The CDR3 contains 17 residues. Germline CDR1 SGHTA, CDR2 FQGNSA. V gave up 3 bases and J gave up 0 bases, with 18 bases separating them. CDR3 DNA sequence: TGTGCCAGCAGCTTTCGGGGCAGAATAAAAAGCTCCTACGAGCAGTACTTC. This encodes CASSFRGRIKSSYEQYF.

The chain combines TRBV19 with TRBJ2-1; D ambiguous. The CDR3 contains 16 residues. In germline, CDR1 is LNHDA, CDR2 SQIVND (reference sequence). Between the trimmed V and J ends, which lost 4 bases and 2 bases, there was a span of 15 bases. The CDR3, as DNA: TGTGCCAGTAGTAAGTCGTCGGGTGTGCCCTACAATGAGCAGTTCTTC. As protein: CASSKSSGVPYNEQFF.

This sequence joins TRBV4-2 and TRBJ1-4, with D unresolved. Germline V gene data show CDR1 as LGHNA and CDR2 as YNFKEQ. This CDR3 contains 16 residues. V dropped 5 bases and J dropped 5 bases, with 18 bases sitting between them. CDR3 sequence: CASSTQGTAGNEKLFF. The CDR3 region has the DNA TGTGCCAGCAGCACCCAAGGTACGGCGGGGAATGAAAAACTGTTTTTT.

This rearrangement joins TRBV12-5 to TRBJ2-7; 9 bases are a match to TRBD2. The junction had 21 bases not matched to a gene; V was cut back by 0 bases and J by 0 bases. The CDR3 consists of 22 residues. Germline V lookup: CDR1 LGHNT, CDR2 FRNRAP. CDR3 nucleotide sequence: TGTGCTAGTGGTTTGGTCCTCGTCAGGCGGGAGGGCCGGTTTCATCCCTCCTACGAGCAGTACTTC. Translated, it gives CASGLVLVRREGRFHPSYEQYF.

The rearrangement links TRBV27 to TRBJ2-2; 9 nucleotides line up with TRBD1. The junction had 6 bases not matched to a gene; V was cut back by 6 bases and J by 7 bases. The CDR3 loop spans 14 amino acids. Germline V gives CDR1 MNHEY, CDR2 SMNVEV (reference sequence). CDR3 bases: TGTGCCAGCAGAAAACAGGGGGCTGGCGGGGAGCTGTTTTTT. Translation: CASRKQGAGGELFF.

The chain uses TRBV30 and TRBJ2-3; 7 nucleotides align to TRBD2. This CDR3 region has 12 residues. Germline V lookup: CDR1 GTSNPN, CDR2 SVGIG (reference sequence). Losses at the gene ends were 2 bases for V and 4 bases for J; bases not matched to a gene: 0. The DNA of the CDR3 is TGTGCCTGGAGTAGCGGGGCAGATACGCAGTATTTT. The encoded protein is CAWSSGADTQYF.

This clone was seen a few times. The CDR3 nucleotides are TGTGCCACCAGTGCCGGGCATCATGTGTCTGGGGCCAACGTCCTGACTTTC. Protein sequence: CATSAGHHVSGANVLTF. This chain uses TRBV24-1 with TRBJ2-6, with D unresolved. CDR1 and CDR2 from the germline V gene are KGHDR and SFDVKD. The CDR3 runs to 17 residues. The V end was cut by 5 bases, the J end by 1 base, with 14 bases between.

The rearrangement uses TRBV25-1 and TRBJ1-2, with 10 bases matching TRBD1. This CDR3 region has 13 residues. Per germline, CDR1 MGHDK and CDR2 SYGVNS. After removal of 5 bases from V and 6 bases from J, the junction contained 3 bases not matched to a gene. The CDR3 loop is CASSRQGADGYTF. CDR3 DNA: TGTGCCAGCAGTCGACAGGGGGCGGATGGCTACACCTTC.

This clone was picked up a small number of times. This sequence joins TRBV19 and TRBJ2-1; D ambiguous. Germline-derived CDR1 and CDR2 are LNHDA and SQIVND (reference sequence). Trimming stripped 6 bases from V and 2 bases from J, with 17 bases between. The CDR3 extends over 16 amino acids. The CDR3 bases are TGTGCCAGTAGGGCCGACCCGACAAACCCCTACAATGAGCAGTTCTTC. This codes for CASRADPTNPYNEQFF.

The rearrangement uses TRBV7-8 and TRBJ2-7; perhaps TRBD1 as D (5 bases). Germline loops: CDR1 SGHVS, CDR2 FQNEAQ. Trimming pared 1 base from V and 3 bases from J, leaving 10 bases between. The CDR3 totals 14 residues. The CDR3 DNA follows: TGTGCCAGCAGCTTAGGGGGCCTTGGCTACGAGCAGTACTTC. Translating it yields CASSLGGLGYEQYF.

This clone appeared once. The chain links TRBV24-1 to TRBJ2-3, with TRBD1 matching 9 bases. With V trimmed by 4 bases and J by 0 bases, 4 bases remained unmatched. This CDR3 comprises 16 residues. Germline assignment: CDR1 KGHDR and CDR2 SFDVKD. The CDR3 sequence is CATSDAGQGSTDTQYF. The CDR3 DNA follows: TGTGCCACCAGTGACGCCGGACAGGGGAGCACAGATACGCAGTATTTT.

In this sample, this clone turned up once. CDR3 loop: CATSDQPNDIRLALFDNEQFF. Here the CDR3 DNA reads TGTGCCACCAGTGACCAACCTAACGATATAAGACTAGCCCTCTTTGACAATGAGCAGTTCTTC. The chain recombines TRBV24-1 with TRBJ2-1; 7 positions agree with TRBD2. This CDR3 has 21 amino acids. Germline loops: CDR1 KGHDR, CDR2 SFDVKD. J lost 5 bases, V lost 4 bases, and 25 bases had no gene match.

In this sample, this clone turned up a few times. This chain connects TRBV1 to TRBJ1-5. TRBV1 corresponds to a pseudogene. This CDR3 contains 14 residues. The CDR3 loop reads CTSSQGVSNQPQHF. The CDR3 nucleotides read TGCACCAGCAGCCAAGGAGTCTCCAATCAGCCCCAGCATTTT.

In this sample, this clone turned up a few times. This chain joins TRBV3-1 (or the pseudogene TRBV3-2) and TRBJ1-5, with no clear D. CDR1 LGHDT and CDR2 YNNKEL come from the germline V gene (reference sequence). The CDR3 is 15 amino acids. V shed 1 base and J shed 1 base, with 8 bases lying between them. This chain's CDR3 is CASSQGPQSNQPQHF. DNA of the CDR3: TGTGCCAGCAGCCAAGGCCCACAAAGCAATCAGCCCCAGCATTTT.

The chain joins TRBV10-2 to TRBJ2-3; D call uncertain. V lost 0 bases, J lost 8 bases, and 9 bases lay in between. Germline CDR1 reads WSHSY; CDR2 reads SAAADI. CDR3 length: 13 residues. This chain's CDR3 is CASSESTASTQYF. Here the CDR3 DNA reads TGCGCCAGCAGTGAGTCAACCGCAAGTACGCAGTATTTT.

This chain uses TRBV15 with TRBJ1-1; the D is unclear. The V and J ends lost 1 base and 6 bases respectively, with 15 bases between them. Germline loops: CDR1 LNHNV, CDR2 YYDKDF (reference sequence). This CDR3 region has 15 residues. Written as DNA, the CDR3 is TGTGCCACCAGCAGAGTTTCGGGTGGGCCCCCTGAAGCTTTCTTT. Its translation is CATSRVSGGPPEAFF. The full variable domain, completed using reference TRBV15 and TRBJ1-1, is DAMVIQNPRYQVTQFGKPVTLSCSQTLNHNVMYWYQQKSSQAPKLLFHYYDKDFNNEADTPDNFQSRRPNTSFCFLDIRSPGLGDTAMYLCATSRVSGGPPEAFFGQGTRLTVV.

Here the CDR3 DNA reads TGTGCCAGCAGTTACGGCAGGGGGGGGACTGAAGCTTTCTTT. Translation: CASSYGRGGTEAFF. The gene calls are TRBV6-5 and TRBJ1-1, with TRBD1 identical over 7 bases. CDR1 and CDR2 (germline): MNHEY, SVGAGI. Trimming cost V 2 bases and J 5 bases; bases outside gene matches: 5. The CDR3 is 14 residues long.

The CDR3 nucleotides read TGCAGCGGTATAACCGGGACAGCTAATGAAAAACTGTTTTTT. Residues: CSGITGTANEKLFF. The chain employs TRBV29-1 and TRBJ1-4; 7 positions agree with TRBD1. From germline, CDR1 is SQVTM and CDR2 ANQGSEA. The V and J ends lost 7 bases and 3 bases, in that order; junction bases with no gene match: 8. The CDR3 runs to 14 residues.